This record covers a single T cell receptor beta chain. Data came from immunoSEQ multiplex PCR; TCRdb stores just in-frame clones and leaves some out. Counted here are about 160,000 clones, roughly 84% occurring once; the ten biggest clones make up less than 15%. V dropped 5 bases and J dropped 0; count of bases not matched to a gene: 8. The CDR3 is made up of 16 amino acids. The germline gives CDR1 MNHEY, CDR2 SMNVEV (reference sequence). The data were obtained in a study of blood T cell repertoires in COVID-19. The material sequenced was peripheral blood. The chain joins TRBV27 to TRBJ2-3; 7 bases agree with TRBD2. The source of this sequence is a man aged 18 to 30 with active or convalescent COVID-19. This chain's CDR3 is CASSDTSASSTDTQYF. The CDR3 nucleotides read TGTGCCAGCAGTGATACTAGCGCTTCGAGCACAGATACGCAGTATTTT.